This T cell receptor (beta chain) came from a study of blood T cells in healthy people across ages. Points from the study as a whole: Researchers said unsorted PBMCs prevented a conclusive naive versus antigen-experienced comparison.

This clonotype showed up just a few times. Its antigen is unknown. A J-beta primer mix and a sample-barcoded 5' primer were used in a second PCR of about 7 to 12 cycles. Unique molecular identifiers of 12 random nucleotides labeled each cDNA. Each CDR3 protein is one row after TCRdb ran MiXCR on the 5' RACE reads. The sample lists some 1.8 million distinct CDR3 sequences, about two fifths occurring once. The germline V gene has CDR1 MDHEN and CDR2 SYDVKM. After removal of 1 base from V and 0 bases from J, the junction contained 12 bases not matched to a gene. The CDR3 runs 19 residues. This sequence originates from a human donor in good health. The sample consisted of blood. J is TRBJ1-5 and V is TRBV28; 7 bases map to TRBD1. CDR3 sequence (DNA): TGTGCCAGCAGTTTATTCGACAGGGTGCCCCCTGATAGCAATCAGCCCCAGCATTTT. Translating it yields CASSLFDRVPPDSNQPQHF.